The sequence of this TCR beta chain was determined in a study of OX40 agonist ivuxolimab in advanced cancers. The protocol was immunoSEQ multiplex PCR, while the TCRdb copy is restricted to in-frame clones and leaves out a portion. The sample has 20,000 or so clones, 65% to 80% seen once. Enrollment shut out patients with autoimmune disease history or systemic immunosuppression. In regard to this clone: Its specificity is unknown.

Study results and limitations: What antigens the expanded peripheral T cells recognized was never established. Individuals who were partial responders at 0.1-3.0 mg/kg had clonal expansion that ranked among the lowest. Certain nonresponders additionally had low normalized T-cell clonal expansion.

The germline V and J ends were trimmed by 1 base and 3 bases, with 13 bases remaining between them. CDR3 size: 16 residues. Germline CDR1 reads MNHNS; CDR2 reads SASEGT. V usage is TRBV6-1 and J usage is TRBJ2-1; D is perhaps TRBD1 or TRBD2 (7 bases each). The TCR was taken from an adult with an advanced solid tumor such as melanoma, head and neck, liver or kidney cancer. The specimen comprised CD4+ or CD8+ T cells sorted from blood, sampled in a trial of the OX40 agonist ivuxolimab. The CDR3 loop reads CASSEEGGGGYNEQFF. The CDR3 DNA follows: TGTGCCAGCAGTGAAGAGGGAGGGGGCGGCTACAATGAGCAGTTCTTC.